The 22 T cell receptor beta chains listed next were all sequenced from one sample in a study of T cell responses to AZD1222 COVID-19 vaccine. Repertoires were generated with immunoSEQ multiplex PCR, while TCRdb's copy carries only in-frame clones and drops some. The sample holds approximately 110,000 clones; about nine tenths are singletons and the top ten take around 7.7%. The sequences come from peripheral blood, collected on day 0 of AZD1222 vaccination. All receptors derive from an adult in good health.

The CDR3: CASSFRGGMNEQFF. For the CDR3, the DNA is TGTGCCAGCAGCTTCCGGGGGGGGATGAATGAGCAGTTCTTC. The V call is TRBV11-3, the J call TRBJ2-1; TRBD2 matches at 8 bases. The CDR3 consists of 14 residues. From germline, CDR1 is SGHNT and CDR2 YENEEA. With V trimmed by 3 bases and J by 7 bases, 5 bases remained unmatched. Full variable domain (rest looked up from reference TRBV11-3 and TRBJ2-1): EAGVVQSPRYKIIEKKQPVAFWCNPISGHNTLYWYLQNLGQGPELLIRYENEEAVDDSQLPKDRFSAERLKGVDSTLKIQPAELGDSAVYLCASSFRGGMNEQFFGPGTRLTVL.

The chain couples TRBV5-5 to TRBJ2-5, with unresolved D. The CDR3 length is 12 residues. With 6 bases removed from V and 5 bases from J, the gap between germline ends came to 11 bases. Looked up from germline, CDR1 is SGHKS and CDR2 is YYEKEE (reference sequence). CDR3 DNA: TGTGCCAGCACTGACATAGGGGAGACCCAGTACTTC. It specifies CASTDIGETQYF.

The genes are TRBV7-6 and TRBJ2-2; D could derive from TRBD1 or TRBD2 (5 bases each). The CDR3 is 15 amino acids. Germline V gene sequence: CDR1 SGHVS, CDR2 FNYEAQ. The V and J ends lost 5 bases and 5 bases respectively, with 15 bases between them. The CDR3 protein is CASSLRPGGTGELFF. DNA of the CDR3: TGTGCCAGCAGCCTAAGACCTGGGGGAACCGGGGAGCTGTTTTTT.

This clone was counted once. V and J are TRBV7-5 and TRBJ1-3. TRBV7-5 is an annotated pseudogene. The CDR3 totals 15 residues. The CDR3 DNA reads TGTGTCAGAAGCTTAGAAGGAGGGGCAGGAAACACCATATATTTT. Encoded protein: CVRSLEGGAGNTIYF.

The chain carries TRBV28 and TRBJ1-2, with TRBD1 as a possible D gene (6 bases). V dropped 7 bases and J dropped 6 bases, with 21 bases sitting between them. The CDR3 covers 15 residues. Germline loops: CDR1 MDHEN, CDR2 SYDVKM. The CDR3 protein is CASTIRPGQMHGYTF. Written as DNA, the CDR3 is TGTGCCAGCACCATACGCCCGGGACAAATGCATGGCTACACCTTC.

Here the CDR3 DNA reads TGTGCCAGCAGCCCCCGGACGGGGGGTGAGACTGAAGCTTTCTTT. It is translated as CASSPRTGGETEAFF. The chain links TRBV7-2 to TRBJ1-1; D is perhaps TRBD1 (5 bases). This CDR3 is 15 amino acids long. The germline gives CDR1 SGHTA, CDR2 FQGNSA. Between the trimmed V and J ends, which lost 5 bases and 5 bases, there was a span of 18 bases.

The chain has TRBV28 and TRBJ1-5; the D gene is possibly TRBD1 (6 bases). Germline loops: CDR1 MDHEN, CDR2 SYDVKM. The V gene lost 3 bases and the J gene lost 4 bases, with 13 bases spanning the gap. The CDR3 runs to 15 residues. Written as DNA, the CDR3 is TGTGCCAGCAGTTTTGCAGGGGCCCTTAATCAGCCCCAGCATTTT. Protein sequence: CASSFAGALNQPQHF.

The chain links TRBV5-4 to TRBJ1-2; 9 nucleotides line up with TRBD1. The germline V gene encodes CDR1 SGHNT and CDR2 YYREEE (reference sequence). This CDR3 has 17 residues. Trimming removed 4 bases from V and 8 bases from J; junction bases left unmatched: 18. For the CDR3, the DNA is TGTGCCAGCAGCAGGACCGGGACAGGGATTTACCAGGGAGGCTACACCTTC. Its translation: CASSRTGTGIYQGGYTF.

Notes on this clone: Other DNA sequences in the same sample also yield this CDR3. The V and J genes are TRBV27 and TRBJ2-2; 10 nucleotides line up with TRBD1. V trimming: 6 bases; J trimming: 0 bases; junction bases outside the gene matches: 1. The CDR3 is 15 amino acids. Germline V lookup: CDR1 MNHEY, CDR2 SMNVEV (reference sequence). The DNA of the CDR3 is TGTGCCAGCAGCGGGACAGGGGCGAACACCGGGGAGCTGTTTTTT. Translation gives CASSGTGANTGELFF.

V usage is TRBV7-9 and J usage is TRBJ1-5; D may be TRBD1 (5 bases). V was shortened by 0 bases and J by 4 bases, with 7 bases between the two germline ends. Germline values: CDR1 SEHNR, CDR2 FQNEAQ (reference sequence). The CDR3 is made up of 14 amino acids. CDR3 bases: TGTGCCAGCAGCTTAGCGGGGGGAAATCAGCCCCAGCATTTT. This sequence encodes CASSLAGGNQPQHF.

The chain combines TRBV11-2 with TRBJ2-3, with D possibly TRBD2 on 5 matching bases. Deletions cut 5 bases from V and 2 bases from J, with 20 bases between. This CDR3 comprises 17 residues. Looked up from germline, CDR1 is SGHAT and CDR2 is FQNNGV. The CDR3 reads CASSVPPGRLATDTQYF. The CDR3 DNA follows: TGTGCCAGCAGCGTTCCTCCAGGACGGCTAGCCACAGATACGCAGTATTTT.

The rearrangement uses TRBV20-1 and TRBJ2-7; D unresolved. The CDR3 covers 10 residues. Germline V gives CDR1 DFQATT, CDR2 SNEGSKA (reference sequence). V was trimmed by 3 bases and J by 5 bases, leaving 5 bases between them. CDR3 sequence: CSASVDEQYF. For the CDR3, the DNA is TGCAGTGCTAGTGTCGACGAGCAGTACTTC.

The chain employs TRBV6-6 and TRBJ2-3; perhaps D is TRBD1 or TRBD2 (5 bases each). Germline V gives CDR1 MNHNY, CDR2 SVGAGI (reference sequence). The CDR3 has 15 amino acids. V was clipped by 2 bases and J by 0 bases, with 9 bases between them. CDR3 sequence: CASSYVGDSTDTQYF. CDR3 DNA: TGTGCCAGCAGTTACGTGGGGGATAGCACAGATACGCAGTATTTT.

This clone has at least ten counts. The chain has TRBV19 and TRBJ2-6; D might be TRBD1 (5 bases). Looked up from germline, CDR1 is LNHDA and CDR2 is SQIVND (reference sequence). The V end lost 5 bases, the J end lost 0 bases, and 8 bases lay between the germline ends. This CDR3 comprises 15 residues. The CDR3 reads CASSFRVSGANVLTF. The CDR3 DNA follows: TGTGCCAGTAGTTTCAGGGTCTCTGGGGCCAACGTCCTGACTTTC.

This clone has a handful of counts. The rearrangement links TRBV29-1 to TRBJ2-5; D perhaps matches TRBD1 (6 bases). Germline CDR1 SQVTM, CDR2 ANQGSEA. The CDR3 is made up of 11 amino acids. The V and J ends lost 7 bases and 5 bases respectively, with 11 bases between them. DNA of the CDR3: TGCAGCGCAGGGGTACGGGAGACCCAGTACTTC. The encoded protein is CSAGVRETQYF.

The chain links TRBV19 to TRBJ1-5; D unresolved. CDR3 length: 13 residues. V shed 3 bases and J shed 3 bases, with 6 bases lying between them. CDR1 is LNHDA and CDR2 is SQIVND in the germline V gene (reference sequence). CDR3 in amino acids: CASSILDNQPQHF. In DNA form, the CDR3 reads TGTGCCAGTAGTATTTTGGACAATCAGCCCCAGCATTTT.

V and J are TRBV3-1 (or the pseudogene TRBV3-2) and TRBJ1-2; no clear D. CDR1 and CDR2 (germline): LGHDT, YNNKEL (reference sequence). The CDR3 runs to 11 residues. Trimming took 0 bases from V and 14 from J, leaving 10 bases between them. The CDR3, as DNA: TGTGCCAGCAGCCAAGAGACGCCCTTGACCTTC. It is translated as CASSQETPLTF.

The V gene is TRBV27, the J gene TRBJ2-7; TRBD1 aligns across 7 bases. The V segment lost 6 bases and the J segment 1 base; nucleotides outside the gene matches: 6. The length of the CDR3 is 14 residues. Germline-derived CDR1 and CDR2 are MNHEY and SMNVEV (reference sequence). DNA for the CDR3: TGTGCCAGCAGACCCGGGACAGCATCCTACGAGCAGTACTTC. This codes for CASRPGTASYEQYF.

V is TRBV29-1 and J is TRBJ2-1; 8 bases fit TRBD2. There are 14 residues in the CDR3. Germline lookup yields CDR1 SQVTM and CDR2 ANQGSEA. The V gene end was trimmed by 3 bases and the J gene end by 8 bases; junction bases not matched to a gene: 9. Written as DNA, the CDR3 is TGCAGCGTTGATTTCCGCGGGGGGACGCATGAGCAGTTCTTC. This translates into CSVDFRGGTHEQFF.

The rearrangement links TRBV15 to TRBJ1-2; 9 nucleotides align to TRBD1. The germline CDR1 and CDR2 sequences are LNHNV and YYDKDF (reference sequence). This CDR3 contains 15 residues. J was trimmed by 4 bases and V by 0 bases; bases with no gene match: 3. The CDR3, as DNA: TGTGCCACCAGCAGAGATCGGACAGGGGCCTATGGCTACACCTTC. This codes for CATSRDRTGAYGYTF.

This clone was counted once. This chain links TRBV6-5 with TRBJ1-2; D is perhaps TRBD1 (6 bases). The V gene's germline CDR1 is MNHEY and CDR2 SVGAGI. The CDR3 is 14 residues long. V was pared by 3 bases and J by 4 bases, with 12 bases between. CDR3 amino acids: CASSYDTGTYGYTF. The CDR3 nucleotides are TGTGCCAGCAGTTATGATACAGGGACCTATGGCTACACCTTC.

This clone was counted many times. As DNA, the CDR3 is TGTGCCAGCAGGGGGGTCCGAGGGGCAAATGGCTACACCTTC. Translated, it gives CASRGVRGANGYTF. The genes are TRBV3-1 (or the pseudogene TRBV3-2) and TRBJ1-2, with D possibly TRBD1 on 5 matching bases. Germline V gene lookup returns CDR1 LGHDT and CDR2 YNNKEL (reference sequence). The V gene lost 6 bases and the J gene lost 6 bases, with 17 bases spanning the gap. The CDR3 runs to 14 residues.